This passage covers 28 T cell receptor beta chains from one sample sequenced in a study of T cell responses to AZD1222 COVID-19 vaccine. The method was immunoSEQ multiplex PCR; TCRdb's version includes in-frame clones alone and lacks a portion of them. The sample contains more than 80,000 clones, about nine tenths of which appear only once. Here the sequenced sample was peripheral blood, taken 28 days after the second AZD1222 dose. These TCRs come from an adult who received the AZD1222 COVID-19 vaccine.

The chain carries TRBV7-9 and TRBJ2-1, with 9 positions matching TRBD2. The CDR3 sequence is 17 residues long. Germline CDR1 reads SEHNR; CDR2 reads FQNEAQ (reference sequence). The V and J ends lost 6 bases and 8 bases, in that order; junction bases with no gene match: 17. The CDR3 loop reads CASSTWVRGGQGDEQFF. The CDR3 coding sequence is TGTGCCAGCAGTACCTGGGTGCGGGGGGGCCAGGGAGATGAGCAGTTCTTC.

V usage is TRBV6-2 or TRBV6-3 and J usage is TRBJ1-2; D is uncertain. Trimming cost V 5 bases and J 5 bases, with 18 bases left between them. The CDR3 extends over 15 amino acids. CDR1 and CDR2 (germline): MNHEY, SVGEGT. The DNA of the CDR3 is TGTGCCAGCAGTCTGGAAGTCCGCCGAGGATATGGCTACACCTTC. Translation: CASSLEVRRGYGYTF.

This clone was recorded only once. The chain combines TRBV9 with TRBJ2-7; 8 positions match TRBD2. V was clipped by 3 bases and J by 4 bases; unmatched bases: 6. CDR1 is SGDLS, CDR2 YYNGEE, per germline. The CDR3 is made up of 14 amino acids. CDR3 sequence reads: CASSATGGQYEQYF. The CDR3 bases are TGTGCCAGCAGCGCAACGGGGGGGCAATACGAGCAGTACTTC.

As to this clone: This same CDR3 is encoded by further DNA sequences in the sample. CDR3 region: CASSPGTSGVYEQYF. The CDR3 nucleotides read TGCGCCAGCAGCCCGGGGACTAGCGGGGTCTACGAGCAGTACTTC. V is TRBV4-3 and J is TRBJ2-7; TRBD2 matches at 13 bases. J gave up 3 bases and V 4 bases, and 3 bases lay outside the gene matches. The CDR3 has 15 amino acids. Germline assignment: CDR1 LGHNA and CDR2 YSLEER.

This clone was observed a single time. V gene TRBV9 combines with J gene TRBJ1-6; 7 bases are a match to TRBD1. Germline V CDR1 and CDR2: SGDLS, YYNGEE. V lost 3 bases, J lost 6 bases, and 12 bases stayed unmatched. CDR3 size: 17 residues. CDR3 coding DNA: TGTGCCAGCAGCGCCGGCAGGGGGGGCATTCTTAATTCACCCCTCCACTTT. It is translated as CASSAGRGGILNSPLHF.

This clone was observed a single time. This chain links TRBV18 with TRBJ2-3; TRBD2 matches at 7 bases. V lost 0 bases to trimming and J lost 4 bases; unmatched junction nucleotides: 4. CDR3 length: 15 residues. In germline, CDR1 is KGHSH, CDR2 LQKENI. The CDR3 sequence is CASSPPSLASDTQYF. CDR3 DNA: TGTGCCAGCTCACCACCCTCACTAGCGTCAGATACGCAGTATTTT.

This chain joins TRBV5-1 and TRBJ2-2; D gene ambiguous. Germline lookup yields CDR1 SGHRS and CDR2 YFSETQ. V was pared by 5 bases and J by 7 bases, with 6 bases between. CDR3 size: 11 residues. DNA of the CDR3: TGCGCCAGCAGGGACCTCGGGGAGCTGTTTTTT. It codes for CASRDLGELFF.

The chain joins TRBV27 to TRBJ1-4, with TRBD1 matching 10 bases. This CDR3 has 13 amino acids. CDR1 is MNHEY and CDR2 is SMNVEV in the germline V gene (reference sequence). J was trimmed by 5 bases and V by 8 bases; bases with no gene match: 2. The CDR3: CASAGQGNEKLFF. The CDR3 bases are TGTGCCAGCGCGGGACAGGGGAATGAAAAACTGTTTTTT.

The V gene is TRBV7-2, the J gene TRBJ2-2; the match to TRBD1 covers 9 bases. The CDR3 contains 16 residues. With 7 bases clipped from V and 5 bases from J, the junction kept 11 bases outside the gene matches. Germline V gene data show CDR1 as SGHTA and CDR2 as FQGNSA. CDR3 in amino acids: CASTAGDRVYTGELFF. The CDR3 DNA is TGTGCCAGCACGGCGGGGGACAGGGTTTATACCGGGGAGCTGTTTTTT.

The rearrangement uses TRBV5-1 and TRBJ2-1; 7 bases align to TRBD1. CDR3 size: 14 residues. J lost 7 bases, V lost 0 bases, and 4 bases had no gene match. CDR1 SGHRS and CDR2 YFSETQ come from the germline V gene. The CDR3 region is CASSLGQGTNEQFF. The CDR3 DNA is TGCGCCAGCAGCTTGGGACAGGGAACAAATGAGCAGTTCTTC.

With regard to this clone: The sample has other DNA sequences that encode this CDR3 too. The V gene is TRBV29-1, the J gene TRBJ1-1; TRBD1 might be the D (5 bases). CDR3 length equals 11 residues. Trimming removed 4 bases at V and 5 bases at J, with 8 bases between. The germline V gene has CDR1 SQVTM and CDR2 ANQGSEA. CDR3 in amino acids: CSVVRGTEAFF. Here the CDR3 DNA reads TGCAGCGTTGTAAGGGGTACTGAAGCTTTCTTT.

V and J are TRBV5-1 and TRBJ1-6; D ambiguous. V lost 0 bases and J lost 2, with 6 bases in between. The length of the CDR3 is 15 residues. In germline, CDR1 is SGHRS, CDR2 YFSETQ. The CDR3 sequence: CASSLVAAYNSPLHF. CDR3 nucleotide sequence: TGCGCCAGCAGCTTGGTGGCGGCCTATAATTCACCCCTCCACTTT. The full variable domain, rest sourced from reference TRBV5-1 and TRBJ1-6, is KAGVTQTPRYLIKTRGQQVTLSCSPISGHRSVSWYQQTPGQGLQFLFEYFSETQRNKGNFPGRFSGRQFSNSRSEMNVSTLELGDSALYLCASSLVAAYNSPLHFGNGTRLTVT.

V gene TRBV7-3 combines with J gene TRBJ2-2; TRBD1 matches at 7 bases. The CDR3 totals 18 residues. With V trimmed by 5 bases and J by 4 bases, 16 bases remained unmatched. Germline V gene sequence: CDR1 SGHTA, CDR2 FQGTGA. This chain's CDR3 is CASSPAVLGPGGTGELFF. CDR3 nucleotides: TGTGCCAGCAGCCCCGCCGTCCTGGGACCAGGGGGCACCGGGGAGCTGTTTTTT.

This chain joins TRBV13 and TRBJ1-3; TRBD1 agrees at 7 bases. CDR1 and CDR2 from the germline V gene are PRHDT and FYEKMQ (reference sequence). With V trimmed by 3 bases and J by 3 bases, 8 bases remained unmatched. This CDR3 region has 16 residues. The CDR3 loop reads CASSFRDRSLGNTIYF. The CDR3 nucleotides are TGTGCCAGCAGCTTCCGGGACAGAAGCCTTGGAAACACCATATATTTT.

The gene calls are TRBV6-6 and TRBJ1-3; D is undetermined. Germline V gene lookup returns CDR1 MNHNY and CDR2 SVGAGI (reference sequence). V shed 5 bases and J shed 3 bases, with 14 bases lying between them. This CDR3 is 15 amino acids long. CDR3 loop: CASSGRARHGNTIYF. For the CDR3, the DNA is TGTGCCAGCAGTGGCCGGGCGAGGCATGGAAACACCATATATTTT.

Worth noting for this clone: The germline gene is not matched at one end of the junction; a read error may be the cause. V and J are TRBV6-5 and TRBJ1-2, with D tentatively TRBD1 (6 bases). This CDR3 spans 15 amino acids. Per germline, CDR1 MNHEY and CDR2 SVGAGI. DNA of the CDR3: TGTGACAGCAGTTACGAGACAGGATCTAACTATGGCTACACCTTC. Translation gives CDSSYETGSNYGYTF.

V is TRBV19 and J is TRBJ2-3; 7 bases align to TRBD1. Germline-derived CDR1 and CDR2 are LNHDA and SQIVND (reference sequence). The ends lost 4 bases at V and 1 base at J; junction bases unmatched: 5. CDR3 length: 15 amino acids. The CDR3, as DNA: TGTGCCAGTAGTACCAGACAGGGCGGCACAGATACGCAGTATTTT. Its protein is CASSTRQGGTDTQYF.

DNA for the CDR3: TGCAGCGTTGAAAGGGAGCGGTGGAGGTACTTC. This encodes CSVERERWRYF. The rearrangement uses TRBV29-1 and TRBJ2-7; the D gene is possibly TRBD2 (5 bases). The CDR3 contains 11 residues. With 2 bases removed from V and 12 bases from J, the gap between germline ends came to 14 bases. In germline, CDR1 is SQVTM, CDR2 ANQGSEA.

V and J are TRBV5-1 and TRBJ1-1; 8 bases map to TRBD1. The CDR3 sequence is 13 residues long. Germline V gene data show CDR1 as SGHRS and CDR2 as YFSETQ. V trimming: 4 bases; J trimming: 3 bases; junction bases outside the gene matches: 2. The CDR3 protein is CASSVGQDTEAFF. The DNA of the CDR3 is TGCGCCAGCAGCGTGGGACAGGACACTGAAGCTTTCTTT.

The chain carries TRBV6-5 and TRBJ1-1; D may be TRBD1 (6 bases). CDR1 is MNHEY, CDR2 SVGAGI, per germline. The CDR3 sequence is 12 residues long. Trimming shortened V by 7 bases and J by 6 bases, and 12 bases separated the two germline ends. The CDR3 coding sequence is TGTGCCAGCACCACAGGGAGGGCTGAAGCTTTCTTT. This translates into CASTTGRAEAFF.

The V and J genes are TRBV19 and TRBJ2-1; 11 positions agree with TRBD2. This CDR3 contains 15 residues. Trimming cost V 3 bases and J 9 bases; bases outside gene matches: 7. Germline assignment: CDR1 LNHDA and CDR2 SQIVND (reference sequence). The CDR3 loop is CASSIMASGGSEQFF. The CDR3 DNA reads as TGTGCCAGTAGTATTATGGCTAGCGGGGGGTCTGAGCAGTTCTTC.

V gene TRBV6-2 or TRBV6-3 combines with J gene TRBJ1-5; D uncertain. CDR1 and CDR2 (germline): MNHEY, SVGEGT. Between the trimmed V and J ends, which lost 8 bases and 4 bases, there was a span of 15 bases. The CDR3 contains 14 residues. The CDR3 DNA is TGTGCCAGCCGTTTGACCTTGGGGAATCAGCCCCAGCATTTT. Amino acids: CASRLTLGNQPQHF.

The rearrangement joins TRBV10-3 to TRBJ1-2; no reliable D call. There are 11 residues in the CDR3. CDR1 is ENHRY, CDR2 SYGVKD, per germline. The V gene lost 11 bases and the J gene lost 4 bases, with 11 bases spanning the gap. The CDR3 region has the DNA TGTGCCTCGTCCGCGGGCTATGGCTACACCTTC. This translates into CASSAGYGYTF.

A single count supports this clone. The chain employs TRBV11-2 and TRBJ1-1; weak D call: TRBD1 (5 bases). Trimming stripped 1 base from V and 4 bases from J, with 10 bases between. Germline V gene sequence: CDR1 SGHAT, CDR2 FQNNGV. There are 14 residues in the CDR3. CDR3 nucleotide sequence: TGTGCCAGCAGCTTAGCGGCAGGGACCACTGAAGCTTTCTTT. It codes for CASSLAAGTTEAFF.

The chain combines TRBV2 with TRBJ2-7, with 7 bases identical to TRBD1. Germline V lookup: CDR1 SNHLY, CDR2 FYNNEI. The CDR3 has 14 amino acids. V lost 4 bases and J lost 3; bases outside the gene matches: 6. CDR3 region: CASSAGQAHYEQYF. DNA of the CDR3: TGTGCCAGCAGTGCCGGACAGGCGCACTACGAGCAGTACTTC.

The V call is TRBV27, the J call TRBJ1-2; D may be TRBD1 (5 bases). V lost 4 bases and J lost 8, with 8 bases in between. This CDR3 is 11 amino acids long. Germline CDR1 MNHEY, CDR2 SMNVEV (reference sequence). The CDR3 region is CASSSGYGYTF. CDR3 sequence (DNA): TGTGCCAGCAGTTCAGGGTACGGCTACACCTTC.

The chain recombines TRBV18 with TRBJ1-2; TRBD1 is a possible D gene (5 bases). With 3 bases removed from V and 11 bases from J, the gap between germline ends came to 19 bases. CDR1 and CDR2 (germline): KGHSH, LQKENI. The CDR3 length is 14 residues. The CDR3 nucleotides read TGTGCCAGCTCACCCCCGACGGGGGTAGTAGCATACACCTTC. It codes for CASSPPTGVVAYTF. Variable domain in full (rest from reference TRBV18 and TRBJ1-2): NAGVMQNPRHLVRRRGQEARLRCSPMKGHSHVYWYRQLPEEGLKFMVYLQKENIIDESGMPKERFSAEFPKEGPSILRIQQVVRGDSAAYFCASSPPTGVVAYTFGSGTRLTVV.

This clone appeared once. CDR3 residues: CASSSMGETQYF. The CDR3 bases are TGTGCCAGCAGCTCGATGGGAGAGACCCAGTACTTC. The J gene is TRBJ2-5, the V gene TRBV7-9; D not certain. V was trimmed by 4 bases and J by 4 bases, leaving 7 bases between them. Germline V CDR1 and CDR2: SEHNR, FQNEAQ (reference sequence). There are 12 residues in the CDR3.